This T cell receptor beta chain was captured in a study of Tregs in tolerant kidney transplant recipients. About this clone: Its antigen is unknown. The read terminates 3 residues ahead of where the CDR3 ends, so the germline J gene completes it.

The table came from immunoSEQ multiplex PCR; TCRdb's copy has only in-frame clones and leaves some out. This sample's table has about 23,000 clones. Study conclusions and caveats: Expanding Tregs on activated donor B cells appeared to best identify donor-specific TCRbeta clones. Nucleotide sequences could not be compared across some patients' samples due to primer changes.

Recipients received nonmyeloablative bone marrow transplants from related graft donors, with transient mixed chimerism. Between the trimmed V and J ends, which lost 0 bases and 4 bases, there was a span of 13 bases. This CDR3 has 16 amino acids. Per the germline V gene, CDR1 is MRHNA and CDR2 is SNTAGT. Sequenced here: CD4+ T cells from blood (PBMCs), sampled 6 months after the transplant. The receptor was isolated from a human patient who received a combined kidney and bone marrow transplant. Some T cells may have originated in the graft donor. The V gene is TRBV6-4, the J gene TRBJ2-1, with no clear D. The CDR3 bases that were read are TGTGCCAGCAGTGACTCGATATCCCTCCGGTACAATGAG. This codes for CASSDSISLRYNE. The whole CDR3 is CASSDSISLRYNEQFF.